The sequence of this TCR beta chain was determined in a study of cytomegalovirus exposure and HLA in healthy donors. Study-level findings and limits: There were some public TCRs occurring in many donors, but most TCR sequences were rare. The study put 150 to 200 TCR beta chains on its list as cytomegalovirus-associated.

Germline-derived CDR1 and CDR2 are SGDLS and YYNGEE. J gave up 4 bases and V 0 bases, and 8 bases lay outside the gene matches. The CDR3 has 17 residues. On this clone itself: Its matching antigen is unknown.

The repertoire was sequenced with immunoSEQ multiplex PCR; TCRdb's copy has only in-frame clones and lacks some. The sample consists of roughly 68,000 clones, around 88% of them appearing once. The chain uses TRBV9 and TRBJ2-3, with 10 positions matching TRBD2. Input material: PBMCs. The sequence came from a woman aged 18-35 years in good health and CMV-seronegative. CDR3 DNA: TGTGCCAGCAGCGTAGTAGCTAGCGGGAGACAGGCAGATACGCAGTATTTT. Its protein product is CASSVVASGRQADTQYF.